Following are 31 T cell receptor beta chains from one sample sequenced in a study of T cell responses to AZD1222 COVID-19 vaccine. This table comes from immunoSEQ multiplex PCR, and its TCRdb copy is limited to in-frame clones, with some not included. The table has roughly 120,000 clones, about 90% seen once; the top ten hold 18%. Sample: peripheral blood, taken on day 0 of MenACWY control vaccination. The source of these receptors is an adult in good health.

V gene TRBV2 combines with J gene TRBJ2-7, with TRBD2 identical over 7 bases. There are 16 residues in the CDR3. Trimming took 6 bases from V and 3 from J; bases not matched to a gene: 14. CDR1 and CDR2 (germline): SNHLY, FYNNEI. CDR3 protein: CASRVPLSGFFYEQYF. The CDR3 DNA reads as TGTGCCAGCAGAGTTCCTCTTAGCGGGTTCTTCTACGAGCAGTACTTC.

V and J are TRBV24-1 and TRBJ1-5, with D hard to call. V shed 1 base and J shed 4 bases, with 7 bases lying between them. The CDR3 runs 14 residues. Germline lookup yields CDR1 KGHDR and CDR2 SFDVKD. CDR3 coding DNA: TGTGCCACCAGTGATTTCGGGGAGAATCAGCCCCAGCATTTT. This encodes CATSDFGENQPQHF.

The chain recombines TRBV28 with TRBJ1-1; D is unresolved. Per germline, CDR1 MDHEN and CDR2 SYDVKM. CDR3 length: 10 residues. Between the trimmed V and J ends, which lost 6 bases and 8 bases, there was a span of 7 bases. The CDR3 reads CASREREAFF. The DNA of the CDR3 is TGTGCCAGCAGGGAGCGGGAAGCTTTCTTT.

This clone has a single count. The chain recombines TRBV7-8 with TRBJ1-1; D ambiguous. The V end lost 1 base, the J end lost 4 bases, and 7 bases lay between the germline ends. Germline values: CDR1 SGHVS, CDR2 FQNEAQ. The CDR3 spans 13 residues. Here the CDR3 DNA reads TGTGCCAGCAGCTTAGTACAGACCACTGAAGCTTTCTTT. Amino acid sequence: CASSLVQTTEAFF.

The rearrangement joins TRBV7-9 to TRBJ2-7; 9 positions match TRBD2. Germline loops: CDR1 SEHNR, CDR2 FQNEAQ (reference sequence). This CDR3 is built from 16 residues. The J segment lost 6 bases and the V segment lost 1 base, leaving 10 bases of the junction unmatched. CDR3 coding DNA: TGTGCCAGCAGCTTAGTCTTAGCGGGAGACGTTGGCGAGCAGTACTTC. This sequence encodes CASSLVLAGDVGEQYF. The variable domain in full, completed from reference TRBV7-9 and TRBJ2-7, reads DTGVSQNPRHKITKRGQNVTFRCDPISEHNRLYWYRQTLGQGPEFLTYFQNEAQLEKSRLLSDRFSAERPKGSFSTLEIQRTEQGDSAMYLCASSLVLAGDVGEQYFGPGTRLTVT.

The chain employs TRBV15 and TRBJ2-5; D ambiguous. CDR1 is LNHNV, CDR2 YYDKDF, per germline (reference sequence). This CDR3 is 12 amino acids long. V was clipped by 1 base and J by 4 bases, with 4 bases between them. The CDR3: CATSRVGETQYF. As DNA, the CDR3 is TGTGCCACCAGCAGAGTGGGAGAGACCCAGTACTTC.

The chain has TRBV28 and TRBJ2-5; 11 nucleotides line up with TRBD2. The CDR3 contains 15 residues. CDR1 is MDHEN and CDR2 is SYDVKM in the germline V gene. J lost 5 bases, V lost 6 bases, and 8 bases had no gene match. CDR3 residues: CASSTGTSGRETQYF. Here the CDR3 DNA reads TGTGCCAGCAGCACTGGGACTAGCGGACGTGAGACCCAGTACTTC.

The J gene is TRBJ1-2, the V gene TRBV20-1; D is uncertain. This CDR3 has 11 residues. CDR1 and CDR2 (germline): DFQATT, SNEGSKA (reference sequence). The V end lost 5 bases, the J end lost 8 bases, and 12 bases lay between the germline ends. CDR3 DNA sequence: TGCAGTGCTCGCCCTTTATACGGCTACACCTTC. This translates into CSARPLYGYTF.

This chain connects TRBV5-1 to TRBJ2-5; TRBD2 matches 12 bases. This CDR3 spans 15 amino acids. The germline V gene encodes CDR1 SGHRS and CDR2 YFSETQ. Trimming at V came to 4 bases and at J to 3 bases, leaving 4 bases not matched to a gene. Here the CDR3 reads CASSPWTSGKETQYF. As DNA, the CDR3 is TGCGCCAGCAGCCCCTGGACTAGCGGGAAAGAGACCCAGTACTTC.

CDR3 sequence (DNA): TGTGCCAGCAGCTTATGGTCGGCCTACCAAGAGACCCAGTACTTC. Amino acids: CASSLWSAYQETQYF. The chain couples TRBV7-6 to TRBJ2-5; D ambiguous. The germline V gene has CDR1 SGHVS and CDR2 FNYEAQ. The CDR3 extends over 15 amino acids. The V gene lost 2 bases and the J gene lost 0 bases, with 10 bases spanning the gap. Based on the CDR3 plus reference TRBV7-6 and TRBJ2-5, the full variable domain is GAGVSQSPRYKVTKRGQDVALRCDPISGHVSLYWYRQALGQGPEFLTYFNYEAQQDKSGLPNDRFSAERPEGSISTLTIQRTEQRDSAMYRCASSLWSAYQETQYFGPGTRLLVL.

The CDR3 DNA reads as TGTGCCAGCAGCCAGTCGGGACTTTCGAACACCGGGGAGCTGTTTTTT. Its translation is CASSQSGLSNTGELFF. The gene calls are TRBV9 and TRBJ2-2; tentative D call: TRBD2 (6 bases). The V end lost 4 bases, the J end lost 0 bases, and 13 bases lay between the germline ends. The CDR3 consists of 16 residues. Germline V gene data show CDR1 as SGDLS and CDR2 as YYNGEE.

The chain combines TRBV6-5 with TRBJ1-5; TRBD1 matches at 7 bases. Germline values: CDR1 MNHEY, CDR2 SVGAGI. CDR3 size: 12 residues. J gave up 7 bases and V 5 bases, and 2 bases lay outside the gene matches. The CDR3 DNA reads as TGTGCCAGCAGTACACAGGGGCAGCCCCAGCATTTT. It specifies CASSTQGQPQHF.

J is TRBJ1-1 and V is TRBV7-3; TRBD1 is a possible D gene (5 bases). Germline values: CDR1 SGHTA, CDR2 FQGTGA. This CDR3 contains 14 residues. V lost 1 base and J lost 4, with 10 bases in between. In DNA, the CDR3 is TGTGCCAGCAGCTTAATCGGGACCGGCACTGAAGCTTTCTTT. It is translated as CASSLIGTGTEAFF.

This clone appeared a single time. The chain joins TRBV6-1 to TRBJ1-2; 7 positions agree with TRBD1. The CDR3 has 15 amino acids. Trimming removed 3 bases from V and 4 bases from J; junction bases left unmatched: 8. CDR1 is MNHNS and CDR2 is SASEGT in the germline V gene. This CDR3 is CASSDLPPGGYGYTF. CDR3 in DNA: TGTGCCAGCAGTGACCTTCCCCCAGGGGGCTATGGCTACACCTTC.

V usage is TRBV29-1 and J usage is TRBJ2-1, with D unresolved. Germline lookup yields CDR1 SQVTM and CDR2 ANQGSEA. This CDR3 is 13 amino acids long. Trimming removed 7 bases from V and 7 bases from J, with 17 bases in between. The CDR3 DNA sequence: TGCAGCGCCGATGGTGGATCTTTTAATGAGCAGTTCTTC. This codes for CSADGGSFNEQFF.

As to this clone: Compared with germline, one end of the junction differs, possibly owing to a read error. The chain combines TRBV7-7 with TRBJ2-1; 8 bases are shared with TRBD2. In germline, CDR1 is SSHAT, CDR2 FNYEAQ (reference sequence). The CDR3 contains 16 residues. Written as DNA, the CDR3 is TGTGCTAGCAGCTTACACGAGGGCGGGAGGAACAATGAGCAGTTCTTC. This codes for CASSLHEGGRNNEQFF.

The chain recombines TRBV19 with TRBJ2-3; a weak D match, TRBD2 (6 bases). Germline assignment: CDR1 LNHDA and CDR2 SQIVND (reference sequence). Trimming pared 0 bases from V and 4 bases from J, leaving 17 bases between. The CDR3 length is 17 residues. CDR3 in amino acids: CASSIDPLGGVADTQYF. CDR3 DNA sequence: TGTGCCAGTAGTATAGACCCCTTGGGGGGAGTGGCAGATACGCAGTATTTT.

The chain recombines TRBV4-2 with TRBJ1-2; D may be TRBD1 (6 bases). The V end lost 1 base, the J end lost 3 bases, and 15 bases lay between the germline ends. Germline CDR1 and CDR2: LGHNA and YNFKEQ. This CDR3 contains 16 residues. The CDR3 loop reads CASSQVGQGRDYGYTF. The CDR3 nucleotides read TGTGCCAGCAGCCAAGTCGGGCAGGGGCGGGACTATGGCTACACCTTC.

This clone has just one count. The V gene is TRBV10-2, the J gene TRBJ1-6; no clear D. Trimming took 6 bases from V and 7 from J, leaving 10 bases between them. Per the germline V gene, CDR1 is WSHSY and CDR2 is SAAADI. This CDR3 region has 13 residues. The CDR3 sequence: CASSQSSNSPLHF. CDR3 bases: TGCGCCAGCAGCCAAAGTTCCAATTCACCCCTCCACTTT.

The chain joins TRBV2 to TRBJ2-7; D remains ambiguous. The germline gives CDR1 SNHLY, CDR2 FYNNEI. This CDR3 region has 13 residues. Trimming pared 11 bases from V and 4 bases from J, leaving 18 bases between. The CDR3 is CASAVLADYEQYF. CDR3 bases: TGTGCCTCAGCAGTTCTCGCAGATTACGAGCAGTACTTC.

The chain has TRBV7-9 and TRBJ2-1; 10 bases fit TRBD2. The CDR3 is made up of 15 amino acids. The trim removed 2 bases at V and 2 bases at J, leaving 0 bases unmatched. CDR1 SEHNR and CDR2 FQNEAQ come from the germline V gene (reference sequence). This CDR3 is CASSLLAGAYNEQFF. The DNA for the CDR3 is TGTGCCAGCAGCTTACTAGCGGGAGCCTACAATGAGCAGTTCTTC. The whole variable domain, filled in from reference TRBV7-9 and TRBJ2-1, reads DTGVSQNPRHKITKRGQNVTFRCDPISEHNRLYWYRQTLGQGPEFLTYFQNEAQLEKSRLLSDRFSAERPKGSFSTLEIQRTEQGDSAMYLCASSLLAGAYNEQFFGPGTRLTVL.

CDR3 residues: CASSLLSRSEQYF. DNA for the CDR3: TGTGCCAGCAGTTTATTGTCCAGGAGCGAGCAGTACTTC. The chain has TRBV28 and TRBJ2-7; D unclear. This CDR3 is built from 13 residues. Trimming took 1 base from V and 6 from J, leaving 10 bases between them. Germline values: CDR1 MDHEN, CDR2 SYDVKM.

The rearrangement links TRBV6-4 to TRBJ1-5; TRBD1 is a possible D gene (6 bases). Germline V CDR1 and CDR2: MRHNA, SNTAGT. V shed 4 bases and J shed 4 bases, with 17 bases lying between them. This CDR3 has 16 amino acids. CDR3 sequence (DNA): TGTGCCAGCAGTGGTCTCCAGGGGAGGGGAAATCAGCCCCAGCATTTT. Its protein is CASSGLQGRGNQPQHF.

V and J are TRBV2 and TRBJ1-5; 9 positions match TRBD1. Germline V gene lookup returns CDR1 SNHLY and CDR2 FYNNEI. The junction had 4 bases not matched to a gene; V was cut back by 6 bases and J by 1 base. This CDR3 comprises 15 residues. CDR3 nucleotide sequence: TGTGCCAGCAGCGGACAGGGGTTGAGCAATCAGCCCCAGCATTTT. Its protein product is CASSGQGLSNQPQHF.

The count of this clone is one. The gene calls are TRBV3-1 (or the pseudogene TRBV3-2) and TRBJ2-1, with 9 positions matching TRBD1. Germline assignment: CDR1 LGHDT and CDR2 YNNKEL (reference sequence). The CDR3 consists of 18 residues. With V trimmed by 0 bases and J by 4 bases, 10 bases remained unmatched. The CDR3 is CASSQDGGRDRVYNEQFF. For the CDR3, the DNA is TGTGCCAGCAGCCAAGATGGGGGGCGGGACAGGGTATACAATGAGCAGTTCTTC.

The V and J genes are TRBV28 and TRBJ2-7, with 8 bases identical to TRBD2. The germline V gene has CDR1 MDHEN and CDR2 SYDVKM. J was trimmed by 2 bases and V by 6 bases; bases with no gene match: 6. The CDR3 has 14 amino acids. The CDR3 loop is CASRVGGRTYEQYF. In DNA, the CDR3 is TGTGCCAGCAGGGTCGGCGGGAGGACCTACGAGCAGTACTTC.

The V call is TRBV7-7, the J call TRBJ1-1; a weak D match, TRBD1 (6 bases). Germline-derived CDR1 and CDR2 are SSHAT and FNYEAQ (reference sequence). This CDR3 spans 13 amino acids. V shed 3 bases and J shed 1 base, with 6 bases lying between them. For the CDR3, the DNA is TGTGCCAGCAGCTTGACAGGGAACACTGAAGCTTTCTTT. Its protein product is CASSLTGNTEAFF.

In this sample, this clone turned up once. The CDR3, as DNA: TGCGCCAGCAGCATTGACACATCCTACGAGCAGTACTTC. Protein product: CASSIDTSYEQYF. The V call is TRBV5-1, the J call TRBJ2-7; D is uncertain. V lost 4 bases to trimming and J lost 1 base, with 9 bases between them. Germline loops: CDR1 SGHRS, CDR2 YFSETQ. This CDR3 region has 13 residues.

This clone was picked up one time. The V and J genes are TRBV30 and TRBJ2-2, with unresolved D. Germline V CDR1 and CDR2: GTSNPN, SVGIG (reference sequence). V lost 3 bases to trimming and J lost 7 bases, with 15 bases between them. The CDR3 has 14 amino acids. CDR3 residues: CAWSLEEIVGELFF. The CDR3 nucleotides are TGTGCCTGGAGCCTCGAGGAGATCGTCGGGGAGCTGTTTTTT.

This rearrangement joins TRBV30 to TRBJ2-2, with D possibly TRBD1 on 6 matching bases. Between the trimmed V and J ends, which lost 4 bases and 9 bases, there was a span of 9 bases. The germline CDR1 and CDR2 sequences are GTSNPN and SVGIG (reference sequence). This CDR3 has 11 residues. Here the CDR3 DNA reads TGTGCCTGGATGGGACAACGGGAGCTGTTTTTT. Translated: CAWMGQRELFF.

The V gene is TRBV28, the J gene TRBJ1-5; a weak D match, TRBD1 (5 bases). Germline-derived CDR1 and CDR2 are MDHEN and SYDVKM. Trimming pared 7 bases from V and 3 bases from J, leaving 19 bases between. CDR3 length: 16 amino acids. The CDR3 region is CASIRLRGEFNQPQHF. Written as DNA, the CDR3 is TGTGCCAGCATACGACTCCGGGGGGAGTTCAATCAGCCCCAGCATTTT.